Below, 9 T cell receptor beta chains from the same sample are listed, as sequenced in a study of shared clonotypes between healthy human individuals. Only in-frame clones appear in the TCRdb table, and some are missing; sequencing was by immunoSEQ multiplex PCR. Of nearly 1 million clones listed, about three quarters were seen once; the top ten hold about 1.5%. Sequenced sample: memory CD4+ T cells sorted from blood. Subset specified: CD45RA-negative fraction. Receptors were obtained from a man younger than 35 in good health.

This chain joins TRBV30 and TRBJ2-2; 7 bases match TRBD1. CDR3 length equals 16 residues. Germline CDR1 and CDR2: GTSNPN and SVGIG (reference sequence). J was trimmed by 5 bases and V by 0 bases; bases with no gene match: 9. CDR3 in DNA: TGTGCCTGGAGTGTACATGGGACAGTGGTTACCGGGGAGCTGTTTTTT. This translates into CAWSVHGTVVTGELFF.

Written as DNA, the CDR3 is TGTGCCAGCAGTGAAGAATGGATGAACACTGAAGCTTTCTTT. This sequence encodes CASSEEWMNTEAFF. The rearrangement joins TRBV6-1 to TRBJ1-1, with D hard to call. Germline V gives CDR1 MNHNS, CDR2 SASEGT. The CDR3 totals 14 residues. Trimming shortened V by 1 base and J by 0 bases, and 6 bases separated the two germline ends.

The chain employs TRBV27 and TRBJ1-6, with 9 bases matching TRBD1. The CDR3 consists of 15 residues. Germline V lookup: CDR1 MNHEY, CDR2 SMNVEV (reference sequence). Trimming removed 7 bases from V and 7 bases from J; junction bases left unmatched: 8. This CDR3 reads CASTSDRGGNSPLHF. The DNA of the CDR3 is TGTGCCAGCACCTCGGACAGGGGAGGAAATTCACCCCTCCACTTT.

The rearrangement uses TRBV2 and TRBJ1-1; D ambiguous. CDR3 size: 13 residues. Germline values: CDR1 SNHLY, CDR2 FYNNEI. V gave up 4 bases and J gave up 0 bases, with 6 bases separating them. The CDR3 DNA is TGTGCCAGCAGTGTCCATCTGAACACTGAAGCTTTCTTT. It encodes CASSVHLNTEAFF.

This chain uses TRBV18 with TRBJ1-1, with D tentatively TRBD1 (5 bases). This CDR3 has 11 amino acids. Germline V gene data show CDR1 as KGHSH and CDR2 as LQKENI. Trimming shortened V by 5 bases and J by 8 bases, and 9 bases separated the two germline ends. DNA for the CDR3: TGTGCCAGCTCAACCCACAGGGAAGCTTTCTTT. Translating it yields CASSTHREAFF.

The V and J genes are TRBV5-4 and TRBJ1-4; weak D call: TRBD1 (5 bases). V lost 2 bases and J lost 8, with 16 bases in between. CDR1 and CDR2 from the germline V gene are SGHNT and YYREEE (reference sequence). The CDR3 runs to 15 residues. The CDR3 reads CASSFRQGDQEKLFF. As DNA, the CDR3 is TGTGCCAGCAGCTTCCGGCAGGGCGATCAGGAAAAACTGTTTTTT.

The chain couples TRBV2 to TRBJ2-3, with a possible D match to TRBD1 (5 bases). Germline lookup yields CDR1 SNHLY and CDR2 FYNNEI. The V gene lost 5 bases and the J gene lost 3 bases, with 6 bases spanning the gap. The CDR3 extends over 12 amino acids. The CDR3 nucleotides are TGTGCCAGCAGTTCAGGGACAGATACGCAGTATTTT. Translating gives CASSSGTDTQYF. The full variable domain, in which reference TRBV2 and TRBJ2-3 provide the parts outside the CDR3, is EPEVTQTPSHQVTQMGQEVILRCVPISNHLYFYWYRQILGQKVEFLVSFYNNEISEKSEIFDDQFSVERPDGSNFTLKIRSTKLEDSAMYFCASSSGTDTQYFGPGTRLTVL.

The CDR3 sequence: CASSLQGASYEQYF. The CDR3 nucleotides read TGTGCCAGCAGCTTACAGGGGGCTTCCTACGAGCAGTACTTC. This chain connects TRBV7-3 to TRBJ2-7; TRBD1 agrees at 8 bases. Germline loops: CDR1 SGHTA, CDR2 FQGTGA. The V segment lost 2 bases and the J segment 1 base; nucleotides outside the gene matches: 1. The CDR3 contains 14 residues.

In its sample, this clone was seen a few times. The rearrangement links TRBV15 to TRBJ1-4; TRBD1 aligns across 8 bases. Germline V lookup: CDR1 LNHNV, CDR2 YYDKDF (reference sequence). V was clipped by 5 bases and J by 7 bases; unmatched bases: 12. The length of the CDR3 is 16 residues. This chain's CDR3 is CATSSTGEVVIEKLFF. DNA of the CDR3: TGTGCCACCAGCTCGACAGGGGAGGTAGTAATTGAAAAACTGTTTTTT.